This TCR beta chain was identified in a study of human T cells and chemical hapten exposure. Time point here: pre-sensitization, week 0. As to treatment: therapeutic diphenylcyclopropenone sensitization with weekly scalp DPC. Looked up from germline, CDR1 is MDHEN and CDR2 is SYDVKM. CDR3 length: 14 residues. V dropped 5 bases and J dropped 0 bases, with 8 bases sitting between them. This clonotype was seen many times. One entry per CDR3 protein results from TCRdb running MiXCR on the RACE reads. Of fewer than 200,000 distinct CDR3 sequences in the sample, roughly 30% were seen once. This specimen was whole blood, taken in connection with sensitization to the hapten diphenylcyclopropenone (DPC). The rearrangement uses TRBV28 and TRBJ1-5; D is ambiguous. The TCR originated in a woman aged 25 to 39 with alopecia areata. Some clones in this sample may be carry-over from other donors' samples. The CDR3 DNA sequence: TGTGCCAGCAGTGCGGGAGGTAGCAATCAGCCCCAGCATTTT. It translates to CASSAGGSNQPQHF.